Listed here is a single TCR beta chain. The antigen remains unidentified. This entry belongs to a study of T cells expressing NK-cell markers. Study-level background: Sorted CD3+CD56+NKG2C+, CD3+CD56+NKG2C- and CD3+CD56-NKG2C+ T cells provided the TCR beta repertoires. Seven of eight sequenced donors tested HCMV-seropositive; one tested seronegative.

Study-level results: Six of the donors carried dominant NKG2C+ clonotypes that took up 1.0-7.0% of their CD8+ T cells. No clear determination of HCMV specificity was made for expanded NKG2C+ T cell clones.

Following a re-call of the 5' RACE reads, TCRdb has one entry per CDR3 protein and lacks DNA. This sample's clone table lists a few hundred thousand distinct CDR3 sequences. The CDR3 loop spans 16 amino acids. CDR1 is DFQATT and CDR2 is SNEGSKA in the germline V gene (reference sequence). What was sequenced was blood T cells: a sorted CD56 or NKG2C T cell subset, CD4+ or CD8+ T cells, or bulk PBMC T cells (not recorded which). The TCR sequence derives from a man aged 18-69 years in good health. This rearrangement joins TRBV20-1 to TRBJ2-3; TCRdb's assignment of TRBD2 cannot be checked, as there is no DNA. CDR3 region: CSARAPGLAFADTQYF.